Listed here are 25 T cell receptor beta chains from one sample, sequenced in a study of technical replicates of blood from several donors. The assay was immunoSEQ multiplex PCR, and TCRdb's table has in-frame clones only and misses some. The table lists about 73,000 clones, 90% of them singletons. Sequencing was carried out using PBMCs. These receptors came from a human donor in good health. Some clones in this sample may be carry-over from other donors' samples.

This sequence joins TRBV2 and TRBJ1-2; D unclear. Germline CDR1 is SNHLY and CDR2 is FYNNEI. V was cut by 7 bases and J by 0 bases, with 9 bases left in between. The CDR3 runs to 13 residues. DNA for the CDR3: TGTGCCAGCATCCTAAGAACTAACTATGGCTACACCTTC. It encodes CASILRTNYGYTF.

The chain employs TRBV19 and TRBJ1-2; 9 bases fit TRBD1. Germline V gives CDR1 LNHDA, CDR2 SQIVND (reference sequence). The CDR3 covers 14 residues. V lost 7 bases to trimming and J lost 2 bases; unmatched junction nucleotides: 5. CDR3 in DNA: TGTGCCAGTACCGCCGGGACAGGGAACTATGGCTACACCTTC. Translation: CASTAGTGNYGYTF.

V and J are TRBV7-9 and TRBJ2-1, with D maybe TRBD2 (6 bases). The CDR3 contains 15 residues. V was trimmed by 4 bases and J by 7 bases, leaving 17 bases between them. CDR1 SEHNR and CDR2 FQNEAQ come from the germline V gene (reference sequence). In nucleotides, the CDR3 is TGTGCCAGCAGCTCTTCGCGGGACCCCTGGAATGAGCAGTTCTTC. It codes for CASSSSRDPWNEQFF.

V gene TRBV25-1 combines with J gene TRBJ1-2; D is possibly TRBD1 (6 bases). Trimming took 2 bases from V and 6 from J, leaving 16 bases between them. Germline V CDR1 and CDR2: MGHDK, SYGVNS. This CDR3 comprises 15 residues. In DNA, the CDR3 is TGTGCCAGCAGTGAACTTGGGGGGGCGGACGATGGCTACACCTTC. Translated, it gives CASSELGGADDGYTF.

The chain has TRBV9 and TRBJ2-3; possibly TRBD2 for D (6 bases). The CDR3 has 17 residues. Trimming removed 2 bases from V and 4 bases from J, with 20 bases in between. Germline V gene sequence: CDR1 SGDLS, CDR2 YYNGEE. This chain's CDR3 is CASSVTGLAGPADTQYF. In nucleotides, the CDR3 is TGTGCCAGCAGCGTCACCGGACTCGCGGGGCCGGCAGATACGCAGTATTTT.

The chain employs TRBV6-1 and TRBJ1-3, with a weak D call TRBD1 (6 bases). Deletions cut 2 bases from V and 4 bases from J, with 18 bases between. The CDR3 is 17 amino acids. From germline, CDR1 is MNHNS and CDR2 SASEGT. This CDR3 reads CASSERGRGFKGNTIYF. The CDR3 DNA is TGTGCCAGCAGTGAAAGAGGCAGGGGCTTTAAAGGAAACACCATATATTTT.

The chain employs TRBV5-8 and TRBJ1-5; tentatively, D is TRBD1 (6 bases). This CDR3 has 14 residues. Trimming shortened V by 4 bases and J by 3 bases, and 11 bases separated the two germline ends. CDR1 is SGHTS and CDR2 is YDEGEE in the germline V gene. CDR3 nucleotide sequence: TGTGCCAGCAGCCCTCACAGGGTCAATCAGCCCCAGCATTTT. Amino acid sequence: CASSPHRVNQPQHF. Supplemented by reference TRBV5-8 and TRBJ1-5, the full variable domain reads EAGVTQSPTHLIKTRGQQATLRCSPISGHTSVYWYQQALGLGLQFLLWYDEGEERNRGNFPPRFSGRQFPNYSSELNVNALELEDSALYLCASSPHRVNQPQHFGDGTRLSIL.

The chain carries TRBV6-5 and TRBJ2-4; TRBD2 matches at 7 bases. The CDR3 loop spans 14 amino acids. With 4 bases clipped from V and 6 bases from J, the junction kept 6 bases outside the gene matches. Germline assignment: CDR1 MNHEY and CDR2 SVGAGI. Here the CDR3 DNA reads TGTGCCAGCAGTTTCGCGGGCGGGGGAAACATTCAGTACTTC. This translates into CASSFAGGGNIQYF.

The chain links TRBV9 to TRBJ1-4; D not certain. Germline CDR1 is SGDLS and CDR2 is YYNGEE. This CDR3 region has 14 residues. With 4 bases removed from V and 0 bases from J, the gap between germline ends came to 7 bases. The CDR3 DNA reads TGTGCCAGCAGCTCGGGAACAACTAATGAAAAACTGTTTTTT. It encodes CASSSGTTNEKLFF. The entire variable domain, with the rest obtained from reference TRBV9 and TRBJ1-4, is as follows: DSGVTQTPKHLITATGQRVTLRCSPRSGDLSVYWYQQSLDQGLQFLIQYYNGEERAKGNILERFSAQQFPDLHSELNLSSLELGDSALYFCASSSGTTNEKLFFGSGTQLSVL.

The V gene is TRBV10-2, the J gene TRBJ2-7; 11 bases align to TRBD2. The CDR3 is made up of 16 amino acids. The V segment lost 6 bases and the J segment 3 bases; nucleotides outside the gene matches: 10. The germline gives CDR1 WSHSY, CDR2 SAAADI. CDR3 in DNA: TGCGCCAGCAGAGATAATACCGGGACTAGCGGCTACGAGCAGTACTTC. It specifies CASRDNTGTSGYEQYF.

The J gene is TRBJ2-4, the V gene TRBV30; the D is unclear. The CDR3 covers 12 residues. With 1 base removed from V and 7 bases from J, the gap between germline ends came to 8 bases. Germline CDR1 reads GTSNPN; CDR2 reads SVGIG (reference sequence). CDR3 sequence: CAWSDTRNIQYF. The DNA of the CDR3 is TGTGCCTGGAGTGACACCAGGAACATTCAGTACTTC.

This chain uses TRBV18 with TRBJ1-1, with D maybe TRBD1 (5 bases). Germline V gene data show CDR1 as KGHSH and CDR2 as LQKENI. The CDR3 is made up of 15 amino acids. V was shortened by 3 bases and J by 3 bases, with 14 bases between the two germline ends. The CDR3 nucleotides are TGTGCCAGCTCACCGCCGGGGGGGGAGGACACTGAAGCTTTCTTT. It yields the protein CASSPPGGEDTEAFF.

The J gene is TRBJ1-2, the V gene TRBV19; 7 nucleotides agree with TRBD1. Germline assignment: CDR1 LNHDA and CDR2 SQIVND (reference sequence). There are 15 residues in the CDR3. With 7 bases clipped from V and 1 base from J, the junction kept 9 bases outside the gene matches. The chain's CDR3 is CASTPRTGVNYGYTF. CDR3 nucleotides: TGTGCCAGTACCCCGCGGACAGGCGTTAACTATGGCTACACCTTC.

J is TRBJ2-1 and V is TRBV7-3, with TRBD2 matching over 7 bases. Germline trimming cut 5 bases from V and 6 bases from J; bases unmatched to any gene: 7. The germline CDR1 and CDR2 sequences are SGHTA and FQGTGA. This CDR3 comprises 14 residues. As DNA, the CDR3 is TGTGCCAGCAGCCCCCAACCTAGCGGCAATGAGCAGTTCTTC. It encodes CASSPQPSGNEQFF.

The rearrangement uses TRBV19 and TRBJ1-6; D not certain. V lost 4 bases, J lost 7 bases, and 5 bases lay in between. The CDR3 is 12 amino acids. Per germline, CDR1 LNHDA and CDR2 SQIVND (reference sequence). CDR3 sequence (DNA): TGTGCCAGTAGTAGGAGCAATTCACCCCTCCACTTT. Its translation is CASSRSNSPLHF.

The gene calls are TRBV19 and TRBJ1-1, with D perhaps TRBD1 (5 bases). V lost 7 bases, J lost 3 bases, and 18 bases lay in between. The CDR3 is 15 amino acids. The germline CDR1 and CDR2 sequences are LNHDA and SQIVND (reference sequence). The CDR3 sequence: CASTERGTRDTEAFF. The CDR3 DNA reads TGTGCCAGTACCGAGCGGGGGACCCGGGACACTGAAGCTTTCTTT.

V usage is TRBV9 and J usage is TRBJ2-2; a possible D gene is TRBD2 (5 bases). The ends were cut back, 5 bases at V and 1 base at J, with 12 bases in the middle. This CDR3 is 15 amino acids long. Germline V gene sequence: CDR1 SGDLS, CDR2 YYNGEE. The DNA for the CDR3 is TGTGCCAGCAGTGATAGCGCGGTGAACACCGGGGAGCTGTTTTTT. It is translated as CASSDSAVNTGELFF. Full variable domain (outside the CDR3, taken from reference TRBV9 and TRBJ2-2): DSGVTQTPKHLITATGQRVTLRCSPRSGDLSVYWYQQSLDQGLQFLIQYYNGEERAKGNILERFSAQQFPDLHSELNLSSLELGDSALYFCASSDSAVNTGELFFGEGSRLTVL.

This chain joins TRBV11-3 and TRBJ2-7, with TRBD1 as a possible D gene (5 bases). Trimming left V 1 base short and J 3 bases short, with 19 bases between. This CDR3 spans 17 amino acids. Germline values: CDR1 SGHNT, CDR2 YENEEA. CDR3 residues: CASSLARHRSWLYEQYF. Written as DNA, the CDR3 is TGTGCCAGCAGCTTAGCCAGGCACAGGTCCTGGCTCTACGAGCAGTACTTC. The variable domain in full, with the rest retrieved from reference TRBV11-3 and TRBJ2-7, is EAGVVQSPRYKIIEKKQPVAFWCNPISGHNTLYWYLQNLGQGPELLIRYENEEAVDDSQLPKDRFSAERLKGVDSTLKIQPAELGDSAVYLCASSLARHRSWLYEQYFGPGTRLTVT.

The chain has TRBV21-1 and TRBJ2-7; whether TRBD2, the table's D call, matches the DNA was not checked. TRBV21-1 is marked as a pseudogene. The CDR3 sequence is 15 residues long. The CDR3: CASSKRDRENYEQYF. Written as DNA, the CDR3 is TGTGCCAGCAGCAAACGAGATCGGGAGAACTACGAGCAGTACTTC.

This chain uses TRBV7-2 with TRBJ1-1; D uncertain. The germline V and J ends were trimmed by 1 base and 1 base, with 7 bases remaining between them. CDR3 length: 14 amino acids. CDR1 and CDR2 from the germline V gene are SGHTA and FQGNSA. Here the CDR3 DNA reads TGTGCCAGCAGCTTAGGTGGAGGGAACACTGAAGCTTTCTTT. It is translated as CASSLGGGNTEAFF.

V usage is TRBV6-1 and J usage is TRBJ2-1, with D unresolved. V lost 2 bases and J 0 bases, leaving 14 bases between the germline ends. CDR1 and CDR2 (germline): MNHNS, SASEGT. This CDR3 region has 17 residues. The CDR3 sequence: CASSESRRRSSYNEQFF. DNA of the CDR3: TGTGCCAGCAGTGAATCGAGGCGGCGCAGCTCCTACAATGAGCAGTTCTTC.

The V gene is TRBV30, the J gene TRBJ1-2; 10 bases agree with TRBD1. Germline CDR1 is GTSNPN and CDR2 is SVGIG (reference sequence). With 5 bases clipped from V and 7 bases from J, the junction kept 7 bases outside the gene matches. CDR3 size: 13 residues. The CDR3 nucleotides read TGTGCCTGGGGGGGACAGGGGACGTTTGGCTACACCTTC. It yields the protein CAWGGQGTFGYTF.

The chain has TRBV7-9 and TRBJ1-1; a possible D gene is TRBD1 (5 bases). V gave up 4 bases and J gave up 2 bases, with 14 bases separating them. Germline V gives CDR1 SEHNR, CDR2 FQNEAQ (reference sequence). The CDR3 runs 15 residues. The CDR3 is CASSSRGGENTEAFF. The CDR3 DNA follows: TGTGCCAGCAGCTCCCGGGGCGGGGAAAACACTGAAGCTTTCTTT.

The chain is built from TRBV7-2 and TRBJ2-7, with D unresolved. Germline CDR1 and CDR2: SGHTA and FQGNSA. V lost 5 bases and J 7 bases, leaving 15 bases between the germline ends. There are 13 residues in the CDR3. CDR3 nucleotide sequence: TGTGCCAGCAGCGTATTGGGCTCCGGAGAGCAGTACTTC. Amino acids: CASSVLGSGEQYF.

CDR3: CASSFAPALSGNEQFF. CDR3 in DNA: TGTGCCAGCAGTTTCGCACCCGCGCTTAGCGGGAATGAGCAGTTCTTC. The J gene is TRBJ2-1, the V gene TRBV27, with 7 bases identical to TRBD2. Per germline, CDR1 MNHEY and CDR2 SMNVEV (reference sequence). J gave up 7 bases and V 3 bases, and 12 bases lay outside the gene matches. This CDR3 is 16 amino acids long.